The entry below gives a single T cell receptor beta chain sequence along with its context. This sample was included in a study of technical replicates of blood from several donors. Trimming cost V 6 bases and J 6 bases; bases outside gene matches: 3. Per germline, CDR1 WSHSY and CDR2 SAAADI. The CDR3 has 12 residues. Sequenced by immunoSEQ multiplex PCR; TCRdb stores in-frame clones only, minus some. Of fewer than 100,000 clones listed, approximately 96% are singletons. V and J are TRBV10-2 and TRBJ2-3; TRBD1 aligns across 7 bases. The clonotype comes from a human donor in good health. Sequenced input: T cells isolated from PBMCs. The CDR3: CASRGTADTQYF. The DNA for the CDR3 is TGCGCCAGCAGGGGGACAGCCGATACGCAGTATTTT.